These T cell receptor beta chains were read from a single sample in a study of lymphopenia after photon versus proton radiotherapy. Assay used: immunoSEQ multiplex PCR; TCRdb lists only in-frame clones, some missing. The data show 20,000 to 30,000 clones, with approximately 89% seen just once and 5% to 5.5% held by the top ten. The sample here was peripheral blood, taken from a patient treated with photon-based radiotherapy. These receptors were taken from a man aged 25-45 years with gastric cancer. The CDR3 runs from the conserved cysteine through the conserved F or W. The D gene is left open where the match is weak. Some rows mark clone size as missing; the rest say once, few, many or name a class of expanded clone.

d_gene: -; j_gene: TRBJ2-1; abundance: once; v_gene: TRBV7-3; CDR3nt: TGTGCCAGCAGCTTTCCCGGGGGCGAAAACAATGAGCAGTTCTTC; CDR3aa: CASSFPGGENNEQFF
d_gene: -; j_gene: TRBJ1-2; abundance: -; v_gene: TRBV6-6; CDR3nt: TGTGCCAGCCGATACCTTAACTATGGCTACACCTTC; CDR3aa: CASRYLNYGYTF
d_gene: -; j_gene: TRBJ2-2; abundance: -; v_gene: TRBV5-1; CDR3nt: TGCGCCAGCAGCTTGGCCACCCAGAACACCGGGGAGCTGTTTTTT; CDR3aa: CASSLATQNTGELFF
d_gene: -; j_gene: TRBJ2-7; abundance: -; v_gene: TRBV5-1; CDR3nt: TGCGCCAGCAGCTTCGACAGGCTGCGGGGTTCCTACGAGCAGTACTTC; CDR3aa: CASSFDRLRGSYEQYF
d_gene: TRBD1; j_gene: TRBJ2-3; abundance: -; v_gene: TRBV27; CDR3nt: TGTGCCAGCAGTCGAAAGGAACCTTTGAGGGGGCGCACAGATACGCAGTATTTT; CDR3aa: CASSRKEPLRGRTDTQYF
d_gene: TRBD2; j_gene: TRBJ2-3; abundance: -; v_gene: TRBV5-5; CDR3nt: TGTGCCAGCAGCCAATCTAGCGGAGCCCCTCCTCCTACGCAGTATTTT; CDR3aa: CASSQSSGAPPPTQYF
d_gene: -; j_gene: TRBJ2-3; abundance: -; v_gene: TRBV7-2; CDR3nt: TGTGCCAGCAGCTCCATAACAGATACGCAGTATTTT; CDR3aa: CASSSITDTQYF
d_gene: TRBD2; j_gene: TRBJ2-7; abundance: -; v_gene: TRBV6-8; CDR3nt: TGTGCCAGCAGTTCGGAGCGGGGGATCTCCTACGAGCAGTACTTC; CDR3aa: CASSSERGISYEQYF
d_gene: -; j_gene: TRBJ2-5; abundance: -; v_gene: TRBV5-4; CDR3nt: TGTGCCAGCAGCCTCCCGCGACAAAACCAAGAGACCCAGTACTTC; CDR3aa: CASSLPRQNQETQYF
d_gene: TRBD1; j_gene: TRBJ2-7; abundance: -; v_gene: TRBV9; CDR3nt: TGTGCCAGCAGCACGGGACAGCTTACCTACGAGCAGTACTTC; CDR3aa: CASSTGQLTYEQYF
d_gene: -; j_gene: TRBJ2-7; abundance: once; v_gene: TRBV13; CDR3nt: TGTGCCAGCACCATAAGCGGGGGACAGGGCAAGCAGTACTTC; CDR3aa: CASTISGGQGKQYF
d_gene: TRBD1; j_gene: TRBJ1-6; abundance: -; v_gene: TRBV5-1; CDR3nt: TGCGCCTCAAAGCCGGGACAGGGGGCCTTTTATAATTCACCCCTCCACTTT; CDR3aa: CASKPGQGAFYNSPLHF
d_gene: -; j_gene: TRBJ1-2; abundance: -; v_gene: TRBV5-4; CDR3nt: TGTGCCAGCAGCTTGACATCGGGAGGCTACACCTTC; CDR3aa: CASSLTSGGYTF
d_gene: -; j_gene: TRBJ2-7; abundance: -; v_gene: TRBV19; CDR3nt: TGTGCCAGTAGTATAGACTCCTCCTACGAGCAGTACTTC; CDR3aa: CASSIDSSYEQYF
d_gene: -; j_gene: TRBJ1-2; abundance: -; v_gene: TRBV5-1; CDR3nt: TGCGCCAGCAGCTTGGACACGGGAGGCTATGGCTACACCTTC; CDR3aa: CASSLDTGGYGYTF
d_gene: -; j_gene: TRBJ2-4; abundance: medium-sized; v_gene: TRBV18; CDR3nt: TGTGCCAGCTCACCGGGACATACCAAAAACATTCAGTACTTC; CDR3aa: CASSPGHTKNIQYF
d_gene: -; j_gene: TRBJ2-7; abundance: -; v_gene: TRBV7-9; CDR3nt: TGTGCCAGCAGCTTAGTACCAGGGGCGAGGCACGAGCAGTACTTC; CDR3aa: CASSLVPGARHEQYF
d_gene: -; j_gene: TRBJ1-5; abundance: -; v_gene: TRBV29-1; CDR3nt: TGCAGCGTGCGAACGGGACGGGGCAATCAGCCCCAGCATTTT; CDR3aa: CSVRTGRGNQPQHF
d_gene: -; j_gene: TRBJ2-7; abundance: -; v_gene: TRBV5-4; CDR3nt: TGTGCCAGCAGCGCTGACAGTGTAACCGACGAGCAGTACTTC; CDR3aa: CASSADSVTDEQYF
d_gene: -; j_gene: TRBJ2-5; abundance: few; v_gene: TRBV19; CDR3nt: TGTGCCAGTAGTATCAACAGTGGCACTGAGACCCAGTACTTC; CDR3aa: CASSINSGTETQYF
d_gene: -; j_gene: TRBJ2-2; abundance: once; v_gene: TRBV10-3; CDR3nt: TGTGCCATCAGTGATTCGAGCTCAGGCCCGAACACCGGGGAGCTGTTTTTT; CDR3aa: CAISDSSSGPNTGELFF
d_gene: -; j_gene: TRBJ1-1; abundance: -; v_gene: TRBV7-2; CDR3nt: TGTGCCAGCAGCTTATCTTCGCGTCCGGCTGAAGCTTTCTTT; CDR3aa: CASSLSSRPAEAFF
d_gene: -; j_gene: TRBJ1-1; abundance: -; v_gene: TRBV1; CDR3nt: TGCACCAGCAGCCAATCAGAATCGGGGGAAGGGGGAATAGGCACTGAAGCTTTCTTT; CDR3aa: CTSSQSESGEGGIGTEAFF
d_gene: TRBD1; j_gene: TRBJ1-3; abundance: -; v_gene: TRBV29-1; CDR3nt: TGCAGCGTTGGGGACAGCGCGGGAAACACCATATATTTT; CDR3aa: CSVGDSAGNTIYF
d_gene: -; j_gene: TRBJ2-7; abundance: few; v_gene: TRBV5-5; CDR3nt: TGTGCCAGCGGACGGGACCGTTACGAGCAGTACTTC; CDR3aa: CASGRDRYEQYF
d_gene: -; j_gene: TRBJ2-7; abundance: few; v_gene: TRBV11-2; CDR3nt: TGTGCCAGCAGCCTGCCACCGAGGTCCTACGAGCAGTACTTC; CDR3aa: CASSLPPRSYEQYF
d_gene: TRBD2; j_gene: TRBJ2-1; abundance: -; v_gene: TRBV4-3; CDR3nt: TGCGCCAGCAGCCAAGGAGCCGGGACTAGCGGAGGGGGGGAGCAGTTCTTC; CDR3aa: CASSQGAGTSGGGEQFF
d_gene: -; j_gene: TRBJ1-1; abundance: few; v_gene: TRBV11-3; CDR3nt: TGTGCCAGCAGTCTAAGCGGGGGGACTGAAGCTTTCTTT; CDR3aa: CASSLSGGTEAFF
d_gene: -; j_gene: TRBJ2-3; abundance: -; v_gene: TRBV19; CDR3nt: TGTGCCAGTAGTATGGTGACTGGCACAGATACGCAGTATTTT; CDR3aa: CASSMVTGTDTQYF
d_gene: TRBD2; j_gene: TRBJ2-1; abundance: -; v_gene: TRBV19; CDR3nt: TGTGCCAGTAGTATAGTGGGGACTAGCGGGTTGTGGATGAATGAGCAGTTCTTC; CDR3aa: CASSIVGTSGLWMNEQFF
d_gene: -; j_gene: TRBJ2-3; abundance: -; v_gene: TRBV15; CDR3nt: TGTGCCACCAGCAGAGATCTAGCGACCTCAAGCACAGATACGCAGTATTTT; CDR3aa: CATSRDLATSSTDTQYF
d_gene: -; j_gene: TRBJ1-5; abundance: -; v_gene: TRBV5-8; CDR3nt: TGTGCCAGCAGCCTGTGGGGGGAACTAGAGAATCAGCCCCAGCATTTT; CDR3aa: CASSLWGELENQPQHF
d_gene: -; j_gene: TRBJ1-5; abundance: -; v_gene: TRBV28; CDR3nt: TGTGCCAGCAGTCACAGGGCCGGCAATCAGCCCCAGCATTTT; CDR3aa: CASSHRAGNQPQHF
d_gene: TRBD1; j_gene: TRBJ1-5; abundance: -; v_gene: TRBV10-3; CDR3nt: TGTGCCATCAGTGACGGGACAGGGGGCCGGAGACAGCCCCAGCATTTT; CDR3aa: CAISDGTGGRRQPQHF
d_gene: TRBD2; j_gene: TRBJ2-7; abundance: few; v_gene: TRBV7-2; CDR3nt: TGTGCCAGCAGCTTAGTGGCGGGAGAGGGAGGCTACGAGCAGTACTTC; CDR3aa: CASSLVAGEGGYEQYF
d_gene: -; j_gene: TRBJ1-2; abundance: -; v_gene: TRBV6-6; CDR3nt: TGTGCCAGCAGTTACTCTCGGGGGCAATCTAACTATGGCTACACCTTC; CDR3aa: CASSYSRGQSNYGYTF
d_gene: TRBD2; j_gene: TRBJ2-1; abundance: -; v_gene: TRBV7-9; CDR3nt: TGTGCCAGCAGCTTAGCTCTCGGACTAGCGGACGATGAGCAGTTCTTC; CDR3aa: CASSLALGLADDEQFF
d_gene: -; j_gene: TRBJ2-7; abundance: -; v_gene: TRBV18; CDR3nt: TGTGCCAGCTCACCAGGACGGGGAAGGGAGGAGCAGTACTTC; CDR3aa: CASSPGRGREEQYF
d_gene: TRBD1; j_gene: TRBJ2-1; abundance: once; v_gene: TRBV7-9; CDR3nt: TGTGCCAGCAGCCCAGGGACAGAGTCCTACAATGAGCAGTTCTTC; CDR3aa: CASSPGTESYNEQFF
d_gene: -; j_gene: TRBJ2-7; abundance: few; v_gene: TRBV5-6; CDR3nt: TGTGCCAGCAGCTCGCACTACCCCGAGCAGTACTTC; CDR3aa: CASSSHYPEQYF
d_gene: TRBD1; j_gene: TRBJ1-6; abundance: -; v_gene: TRBV4-2; CDR3nt: TGTGCCAGCAGCCAAGCCGGACAGGGTGCGGGAAATTCACCCCTCCACTTT; CDR3aa: CASSQAGQGAGNSPLHF